These 9 T cell receptor beta chains were sequenced from one sample in a study of blood T cell repertoires in COVID-19. Assay used: immunoSEQ multiplex PCR; TCRdb lists only in-frame clones, some missing. Of about 210,000 clones in the sample, approximately 85% were seen once. Sequencing used peripheral blood. Source of these receptors: a man in his fifties with COVID-19, enrolled during active disease.

DNA for the CDR3: TGCGCCAGCAGTTACCGGGACTCCGCCTACGAGCAGTACTTC. Amino acids: CASSYRDSAYEQYF. The V gene is TRBV10-1, the J gene TRBJ2-7; TRBD2 might be the D (6 bases). CDR3 length equals 14 residues. V lost 5 bases, J lost 2 bases, and 13 bases lay in between. Germline CDR1 WNHNN, CDR2 SYGVQD (reference sequence).

This chain connects TRBV28 to TRBJ2-7, with TRBD2 matching 7 bases. Germline values: CDR1 MDHEN, CDR2 SYDVKM. This CDR3 contains 14 residues. Germline trimming cut 6 bases from V and 3 bases from J; bases unmatched to any gene: 8. CDR3 DNA: TGTGCCAGCAGCACTAAGCGGGGCATCTACGAGCAGTACTTC. Encoded protein: CASSTKRGIYEQYF.

This clone was counted a few times. This rearrangement joins TRBV19 to TRBJ1-4; no clear D gene. CDR1 is LNHDA, CDR2 SQIVND, per germline (reference sequence). Trimming cost V 6 bases and J 5 bases, with 16 bases left between them. The CDR3 has 15 residues. Here the CDR3 DNA reads TGTGCCAGTAGGCTATCCGCGGGTAGGAATGAAAAACTGTTTTTT. It is translated as CASRLSAGRNEKLFF.

This clone occurred a few times. The gene calls are TRBV14 and TRBJ2-7, with D unclear. V was cut by 4 bases and J by 0 bases, with 4 bases left in between. This CDR3 comprises 12 residues. Germline V gene data show CDR1 as SGHDN and CDR2 as FVKESK. The CDR3 loop is CASSPSSYEQYF. DNA of the CDR3: TGTGCCAGCAGCCCCAGCTCCTACGAGCAGTACTTC.

This chain uses TRBV7-8 with TRBJ1-6; no reliable D call. This CDR3 region has 13 residues. CDR1 SGHVS and CDR2 FQNEAQ come from the germline V gene. V was clipped by 5 bases and J by 10 bases, with 12 bases between them. The CDR3 coding sequence is TGTGCCAGCAGCCCTAGTTTACGATCACCCCTCCACTTT. Amino acid sequence: CASSPSLRSPLHF.

The gene calls are TRBV28 and TRBJ2-7, with TRBD2 matching 8 bases. The germline V gene has CDR1 MDHEN and CDR2 SYDVKM. V was pared by 8 bases and J by 2 bases, with 8 bases of the junction left unmatched. This CDR3 region has 14 residues. DNA of the CDR3: TGTGCCAGCGGCCCCGGGGGGGTGCCCTACGAGCAGTACTTC. Protein: CASGPGGVPYEQYF.

The chain uses TRBV19 and TRBJ2-1; D is possibly TRBD2 (7 bases). Germline V lookup: CDR1 LNHDA, CDR2 SQIVND (reference sequence). V dropped 6 bases and J dropped 3 bases, with 15 bases sitting between them. The CDR3 has 15 amino acids. The CDR3 reads CASRNRGAFYNEQFF. CDR3 sequence (DNA): TGTGCCAGTAGGAATCGGGGGGCCTTCTACAATGAGCAGTTCTTC.

This chain uses TRBV9 with TRBJ2-5; TRBD2 matches at 8 bases. V lost 6 bases to trimming and J lost 4 bases; unmatched junction nucleotides: 11. Germline CDR1 and CDR2: SGDLS and YYNGEE. The CDR3 loop spans 15 amino acids. CDR3 sequence: CASTQGSGKVETQYF. In DNA, the CDR3 is TGTGCCAGCACCCAGGGTAGCGGGAAGGTAGAGACCCAGTACTTC.

V gene TRBV18 combines with J gene TRBJ2-2, with 10 bases identical to TRBD2. The length of the CDR3 is 16 residues. Per the germline V gene, CDR1 is KGHSH and CDR2 is LQKENI. Trimming took 0 bases from V and 5 from J; bases not matched to a gene: 3. CDR3 protein: CASSPPERGGTGELFF. The CDR3 DNA reads TGTGCCAGCTCACCACCCGAGCGGGGGGGAACCGGGGAGCTGTTTTTT.